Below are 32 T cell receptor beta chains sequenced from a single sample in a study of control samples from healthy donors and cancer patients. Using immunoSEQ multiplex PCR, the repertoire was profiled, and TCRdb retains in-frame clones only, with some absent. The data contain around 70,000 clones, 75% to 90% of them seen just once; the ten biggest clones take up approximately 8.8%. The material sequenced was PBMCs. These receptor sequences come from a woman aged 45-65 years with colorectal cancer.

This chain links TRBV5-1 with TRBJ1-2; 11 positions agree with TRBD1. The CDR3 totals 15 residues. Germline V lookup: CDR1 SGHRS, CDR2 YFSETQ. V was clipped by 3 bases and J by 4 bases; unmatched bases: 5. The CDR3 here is CASSWDGTGGYGYTF. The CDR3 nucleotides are TGCGCCAGCAGCTGGGATGGGACAGGGGGCTATGGCTACACCTTC.

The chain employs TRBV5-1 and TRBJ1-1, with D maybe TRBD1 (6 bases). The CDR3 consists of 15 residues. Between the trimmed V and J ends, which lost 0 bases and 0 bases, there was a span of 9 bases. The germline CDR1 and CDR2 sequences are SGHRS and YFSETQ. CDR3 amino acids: CASSLAAGVNTEAFF. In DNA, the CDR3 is TGCGCCAGCAGCTTGGCCGCAGGGGTGAACACTGAAGCTTTCTTT.

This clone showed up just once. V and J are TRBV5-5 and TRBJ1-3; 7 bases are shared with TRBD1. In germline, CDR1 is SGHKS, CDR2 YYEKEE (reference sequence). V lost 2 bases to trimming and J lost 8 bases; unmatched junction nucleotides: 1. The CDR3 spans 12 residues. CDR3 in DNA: TGTGCCAGCAGCTTTCAGGGGGACACCATATATTTT. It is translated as CASSFQGDTIYF.

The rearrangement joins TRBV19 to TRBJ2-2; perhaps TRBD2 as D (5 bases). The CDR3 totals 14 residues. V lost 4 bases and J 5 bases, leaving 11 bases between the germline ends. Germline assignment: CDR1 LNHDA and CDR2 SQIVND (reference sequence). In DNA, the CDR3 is TGTGCCAGTAGTAAAAGGTGGGAGACCGGGGAGCTGTTTTTT. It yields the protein CASSKRWETGELFF. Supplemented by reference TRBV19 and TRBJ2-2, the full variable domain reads DGGITQSPKYLFRKEGQNVTLSCEQNLNHDAMYWYRQDPGQGLRLIYYSQIVNDFQKGDIAEGYSVSREKKESFPLTVTSAQKNPTAFYLCASSKRWETGELFFGEGSRLTVL.

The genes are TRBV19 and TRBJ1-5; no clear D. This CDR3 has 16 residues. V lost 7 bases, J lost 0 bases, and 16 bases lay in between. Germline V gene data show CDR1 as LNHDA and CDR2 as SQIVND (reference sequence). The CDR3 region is CASTESQPNSNQPQHF. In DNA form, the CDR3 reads TGTGCCAGTACCGAATCCCAGCCGAATAGCAATCAGCCCCAGCATTTT.

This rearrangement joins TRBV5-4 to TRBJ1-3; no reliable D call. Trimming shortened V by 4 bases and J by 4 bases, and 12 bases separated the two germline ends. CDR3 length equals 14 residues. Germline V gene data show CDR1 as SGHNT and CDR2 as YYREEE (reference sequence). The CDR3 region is CASSLDGSGNTIYF. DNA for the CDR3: TGTGCCAGCAGCCTCGATGGGTCCGGAAACACCATATATTTT. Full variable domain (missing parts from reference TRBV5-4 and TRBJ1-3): ETGVTQSPTHLIKTRGQQVTLRCSSQSGHNTVSWYQQALGQGPQFIFQYYREEENGRGNFPPRFSGLQFPNYSSELNVNALELDDSALYLCASSLDGSGNTIYFGEGSWLTVV.

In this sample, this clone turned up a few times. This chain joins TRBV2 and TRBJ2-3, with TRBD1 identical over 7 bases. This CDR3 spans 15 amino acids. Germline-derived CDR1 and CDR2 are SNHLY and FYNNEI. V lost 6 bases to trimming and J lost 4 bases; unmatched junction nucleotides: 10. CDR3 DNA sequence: TGTGCCAGCAGGAGACAGGGAATGAGGGCAGATACGCAGTATTTT. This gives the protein CASRRQGMRADTQYF. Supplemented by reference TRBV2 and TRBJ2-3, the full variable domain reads EPEVTQTPSHQVTQMGQEVILRCVPISNHLYFYWYRQILGQKVEFLVSFYNNEISEKSEIFDDQFSVERPDGSNFTLKIRSTKLEDSAMYFCASRRQGMRADTQYFGPGTRLTVL.

CDR3 residues: CASSDSGSRTSRQYV. The CDR3 region has the DNA TGTGCCAGCAGTGACTCGGGGTCGAGGACGTCGAGGCAGTACGTC. This rearrangement joins TRBV2 to TRBJ2-7; TRBD2 might be the D (5 bases). In germline, CDR1 is SNHLY, CDR2 FYNNEI. Trimming removed 3 bases at V and 9 bases at J, with 21 bases between. The CDR3 consists of 15 residues.

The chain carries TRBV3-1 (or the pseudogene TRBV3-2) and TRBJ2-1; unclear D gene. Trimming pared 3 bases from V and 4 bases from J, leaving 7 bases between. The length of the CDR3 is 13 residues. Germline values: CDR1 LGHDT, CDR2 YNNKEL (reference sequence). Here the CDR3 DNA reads TGTGCCAGCAGCCACCTCACTTACAATGAGCAGTTCTTC. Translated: CASSHLTYNEQFF.

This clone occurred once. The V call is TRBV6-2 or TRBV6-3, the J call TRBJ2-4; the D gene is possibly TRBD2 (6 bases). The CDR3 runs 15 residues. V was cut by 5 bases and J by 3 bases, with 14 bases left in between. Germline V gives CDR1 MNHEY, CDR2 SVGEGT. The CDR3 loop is CASSPPGVVKNIQYF. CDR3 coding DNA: TGTGCCAGCAGTCCCCCGGGGGTGGTCAAAAACATTCAGTACTTC.

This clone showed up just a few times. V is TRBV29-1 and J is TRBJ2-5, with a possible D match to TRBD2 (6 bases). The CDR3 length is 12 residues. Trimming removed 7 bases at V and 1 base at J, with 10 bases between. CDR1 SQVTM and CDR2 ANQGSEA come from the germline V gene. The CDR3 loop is CSAGGIQETQYF. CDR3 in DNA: TGCAGCGCCGGAGGGATCCAAGAGACCCAGTACTTC.

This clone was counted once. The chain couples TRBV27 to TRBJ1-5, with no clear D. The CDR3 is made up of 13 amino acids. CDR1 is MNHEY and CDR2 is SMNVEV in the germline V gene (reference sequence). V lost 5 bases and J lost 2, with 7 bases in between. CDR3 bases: TGTGCCAGCAGTGCGGCTGGCAATCAGCCCCAGCATTTT. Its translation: CASSAAGNQPQHF.

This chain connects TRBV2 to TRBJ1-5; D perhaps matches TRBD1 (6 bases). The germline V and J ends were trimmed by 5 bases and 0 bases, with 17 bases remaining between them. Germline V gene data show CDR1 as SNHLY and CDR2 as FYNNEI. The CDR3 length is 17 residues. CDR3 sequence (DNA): TGTGCCAGCAGTATTGAAGGGGGGCCCTATAGCAATCAGCCCCAGCATTTT. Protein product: CASSIEGGPYSNQPQHF.

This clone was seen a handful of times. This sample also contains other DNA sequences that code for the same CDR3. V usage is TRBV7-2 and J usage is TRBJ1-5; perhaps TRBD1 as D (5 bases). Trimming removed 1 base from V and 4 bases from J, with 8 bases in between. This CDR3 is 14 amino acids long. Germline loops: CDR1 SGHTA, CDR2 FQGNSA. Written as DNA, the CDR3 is TGTGCCAGCAGCTTAGATAGGGGTAATCAGCCCCAGCATTTT. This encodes CASSLDRGNQPQHF. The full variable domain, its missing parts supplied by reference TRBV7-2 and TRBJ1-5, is GAGVSQSPSNKVTEKGKDVELRCDPISGHTALYWYRQSLGQGLEFLIYFQGNSAPDKSGLPSDRFSAERTGGSVSTLTIQRTQQEDSAVYLCASSLDRGNQPQHFGDGTRLSIL.

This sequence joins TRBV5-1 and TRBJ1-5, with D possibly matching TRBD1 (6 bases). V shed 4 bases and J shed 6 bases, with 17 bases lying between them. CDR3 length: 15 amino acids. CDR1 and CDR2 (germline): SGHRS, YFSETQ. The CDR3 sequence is CASSPLGQSGQPQHF. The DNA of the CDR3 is TGCGCCAGCAGCCCCCTCGGACAGTCGGGTCAGCCCCAGCATTTT. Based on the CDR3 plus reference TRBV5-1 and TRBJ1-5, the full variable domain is KAGVTQTPRYLIKTRGQQVTLSCSPISGHRSVSWYQQTPGQGLQFLFEYFSETQRNKGNFPGRFSGRQFSNSRSEMNVSTLELGDSALYLCASSPLGQSGQPQHFGDGTRLSIL.

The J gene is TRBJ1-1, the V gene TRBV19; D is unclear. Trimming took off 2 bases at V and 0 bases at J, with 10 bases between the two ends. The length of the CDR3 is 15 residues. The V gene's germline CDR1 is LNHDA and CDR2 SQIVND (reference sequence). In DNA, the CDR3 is TGTGCCAGTAGTATAACAGCCAGGATGAACACTGAAGCTTTCTTT. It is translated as CASSITARMNTEAFF. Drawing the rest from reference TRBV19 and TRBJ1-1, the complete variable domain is DGGITQSPKYLFRKEGQNVTLSCEQNLNHDAMYWYRQDPGQGLRLIYYSQIVNDFQKGDIAEGYSVSREKKESFPLTVTSAQKNPTAFYLCASSITARMNTEAFFGQGTRLTVV.

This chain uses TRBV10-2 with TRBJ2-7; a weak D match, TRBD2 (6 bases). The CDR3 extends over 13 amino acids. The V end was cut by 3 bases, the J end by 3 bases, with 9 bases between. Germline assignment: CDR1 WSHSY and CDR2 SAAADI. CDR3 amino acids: CASSEFGGYEQYV. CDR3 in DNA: TGCGCCAGCAGTGAATTCGGGGGCTACGAGCAGTACGTC.

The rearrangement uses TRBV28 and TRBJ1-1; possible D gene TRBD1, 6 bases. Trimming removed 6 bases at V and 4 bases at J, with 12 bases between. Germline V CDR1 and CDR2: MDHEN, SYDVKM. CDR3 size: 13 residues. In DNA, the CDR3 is TGTGCCAGCAGCCCGGGACACGGCACTGAAGCTTTCTTT. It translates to CASSPGHGTEAFF.

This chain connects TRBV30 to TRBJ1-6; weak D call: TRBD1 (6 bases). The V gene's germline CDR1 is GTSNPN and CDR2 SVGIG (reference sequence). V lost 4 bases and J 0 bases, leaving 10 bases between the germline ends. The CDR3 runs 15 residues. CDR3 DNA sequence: TGTGCCTGGACCGACAGGAGCTCCTATAATTCACCCCTCCACTTT. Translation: CAWTDRSSYNSPLHF.

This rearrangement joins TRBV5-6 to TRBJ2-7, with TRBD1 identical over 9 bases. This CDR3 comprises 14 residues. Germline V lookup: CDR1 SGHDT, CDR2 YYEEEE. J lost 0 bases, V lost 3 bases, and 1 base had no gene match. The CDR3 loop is CASSSGQGSYEQYV. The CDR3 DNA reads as TGTGCCAGCAGCTCGGGACAGGGCTCCTACGAGCAGTACGTC.

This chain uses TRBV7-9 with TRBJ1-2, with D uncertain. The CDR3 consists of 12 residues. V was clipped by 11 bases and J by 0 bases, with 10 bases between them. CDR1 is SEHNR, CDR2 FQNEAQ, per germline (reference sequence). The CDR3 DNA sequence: TGTGCCGGGTCCGGAGCTAACTATGGCTACACCTTC. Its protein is CAGSGANYGYTF.

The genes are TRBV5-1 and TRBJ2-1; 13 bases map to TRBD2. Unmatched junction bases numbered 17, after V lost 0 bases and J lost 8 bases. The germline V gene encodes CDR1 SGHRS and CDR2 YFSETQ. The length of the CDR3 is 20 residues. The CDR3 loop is CASSLGHLETSGGRTYEQFF. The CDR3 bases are TGCGCCAGCAGCTTGGGTCACCTCGAGACTAGCGGGGGGCGCACCTATGAGCAGTTCTTC.

The CDR3 spells CASSFTPDRGYTF. CDR3 nucleotide sequence: TGTGCCAGCAGCTTTACCCCCGACAGGGGCTACACCTTC. This sequence joins TRBV7-2 and TRBJ1-2; perhaps TRBD1 as D (6 bases). The CDR3 runs 13 residues. CDR1 and CDR2 (germline): SGHTA, FQGNSA. V lost 3 bases and J 8 bases, leaving 13 bases between the germline ends. The full variable domain, completed using reference TRBV7-2 and TRBJ1-2, is GAGVSQSPSNKVTEKGKDVELRCDPISGHTALYWYRQSLGQGLEFLIYFQGNSAPDKSGLPSDRFSAERTGGSVSTLTIQRTQQEDSAVYLCASSFTPDRGYTFGSGTRLTVV.

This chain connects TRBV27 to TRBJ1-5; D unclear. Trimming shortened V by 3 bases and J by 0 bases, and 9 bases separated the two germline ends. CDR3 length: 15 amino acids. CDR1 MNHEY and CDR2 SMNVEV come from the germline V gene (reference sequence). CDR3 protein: CASSFGRNSNQPQHF. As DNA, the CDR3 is TGTGCCAGCAGTTTTGGCAGGAATAGCAATCAGCCCCAGCATTTT.

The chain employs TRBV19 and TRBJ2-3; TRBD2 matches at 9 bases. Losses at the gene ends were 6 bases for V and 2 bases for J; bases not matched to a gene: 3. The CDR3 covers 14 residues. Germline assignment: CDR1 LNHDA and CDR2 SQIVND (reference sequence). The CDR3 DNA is TGTGCCAGTAGAGCGGGGGGAAACACAGATACGCAGTATTTT. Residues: CASRAGGNTDTQYF.

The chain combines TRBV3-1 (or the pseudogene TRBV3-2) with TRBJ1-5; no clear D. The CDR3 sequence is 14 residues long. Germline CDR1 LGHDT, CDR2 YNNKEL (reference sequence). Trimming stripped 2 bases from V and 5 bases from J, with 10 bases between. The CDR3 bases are TGTGCCAGCAGCCAAACCCTAACCCATCAGCCCCAGCATTTT. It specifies CASSQTLTHQPQHF.

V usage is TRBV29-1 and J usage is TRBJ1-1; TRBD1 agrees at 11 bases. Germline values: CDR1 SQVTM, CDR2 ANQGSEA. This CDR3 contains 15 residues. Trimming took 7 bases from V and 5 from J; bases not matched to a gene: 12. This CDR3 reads CSAALGTGGWTEAFF. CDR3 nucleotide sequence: TGCAGCGCCGCACTAGGGACAGGGGGTTGGACTGAAGCTTTCTTT. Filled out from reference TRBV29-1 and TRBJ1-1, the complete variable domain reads SAVISQKPSRDICQRGTSLTIQCQVDSQVTMMFWYRQQPGQSLTLIATANQGSEATYESGFVIDKFPISRPNLTFSTLTVSNMSPEDSSIYLCSAALGTGGWTEAFFGQGTRLTVV.

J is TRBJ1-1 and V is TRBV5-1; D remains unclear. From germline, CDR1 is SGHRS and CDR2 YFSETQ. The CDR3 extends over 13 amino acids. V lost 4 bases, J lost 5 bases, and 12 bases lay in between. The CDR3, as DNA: TGCGCCAGCAGCACTAAATCAACGACTGAAGCTTTCTTT. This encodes CASSTKSTTEAFF.

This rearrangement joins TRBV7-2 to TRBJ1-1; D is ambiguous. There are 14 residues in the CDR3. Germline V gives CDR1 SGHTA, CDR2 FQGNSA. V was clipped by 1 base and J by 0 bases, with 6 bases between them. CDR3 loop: CASSLVAVNTEAFF. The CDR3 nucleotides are TGTGCCAGCAGCTTAGTGGCCGTGAACACTGAAGCTTTCTTT.

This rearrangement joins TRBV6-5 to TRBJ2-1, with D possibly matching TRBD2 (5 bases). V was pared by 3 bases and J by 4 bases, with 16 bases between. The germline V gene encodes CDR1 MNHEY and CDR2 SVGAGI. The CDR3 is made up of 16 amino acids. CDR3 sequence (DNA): TGTGCCAGCAGTTATTCCGGGCCCGGCGGGTACAATGAGCAGTTCTTC. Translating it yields CASSYSGPGGYNEQFF.

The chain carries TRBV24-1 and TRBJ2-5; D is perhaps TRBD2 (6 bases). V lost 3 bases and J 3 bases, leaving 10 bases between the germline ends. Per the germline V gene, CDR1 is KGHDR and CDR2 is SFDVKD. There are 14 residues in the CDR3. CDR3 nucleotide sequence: TGTGCCACCAGTGATAGGGACTCGAAAGAGACCCAGTACTTC. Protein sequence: CATSDRDSKETQYF.

The CDR3 region is CASSFGPGLNTGELFF. CDR3 bases: TGTGCCAGCAGCTTTGGACCAGGGCTGAACACCGGGGAGCTGTTTTTT. This chain joins TRBV7-3 and TRBJ2-2, with TRBD1 as a possible D gene (5 bases). This CDR3 is 16 amino acids long. Germline lookup yields CDR1 SGHTA and CDR2 FQGTGA. Trimming left V 3 bases short and J 1 base short, with 12 bases between. The full variable domain, its missing parts supplied by reference TRBV7-3 and TRBJ2-2, is GAGVSQTPSNKVTEKGKYVELRCDPISGHTALYWYRQSLGQGPEFLIYFQGTGAADDSGLPNDRFFAVRPEGSVSTLKIQRTERGDSAVYLCASSFGPGLNTGELFFGEGSRLTVL.